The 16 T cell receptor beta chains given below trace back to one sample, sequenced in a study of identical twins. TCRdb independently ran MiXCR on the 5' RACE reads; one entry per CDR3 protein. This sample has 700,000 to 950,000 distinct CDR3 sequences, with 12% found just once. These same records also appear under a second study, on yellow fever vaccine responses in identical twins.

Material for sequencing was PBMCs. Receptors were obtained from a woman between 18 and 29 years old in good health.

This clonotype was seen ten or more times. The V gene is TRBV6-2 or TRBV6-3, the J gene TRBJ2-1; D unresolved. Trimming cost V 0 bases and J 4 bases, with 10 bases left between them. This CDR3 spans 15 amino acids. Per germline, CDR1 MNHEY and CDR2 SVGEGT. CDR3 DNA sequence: TGTGCCAGCAGTTACTCGGGCTGGCCTTACAATGAGCAGTTCTTC. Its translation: CASSYSGWPYNEQFF.

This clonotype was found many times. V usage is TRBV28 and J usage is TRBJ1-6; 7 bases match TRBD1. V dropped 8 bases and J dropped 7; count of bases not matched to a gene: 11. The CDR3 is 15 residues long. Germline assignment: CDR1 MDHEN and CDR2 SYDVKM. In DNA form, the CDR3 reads TGTGCCAGCTTAACCCAGGACAGGCGAAATTCACCCCTCCACTTT. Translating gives CASLTQDRRNSPLHF.

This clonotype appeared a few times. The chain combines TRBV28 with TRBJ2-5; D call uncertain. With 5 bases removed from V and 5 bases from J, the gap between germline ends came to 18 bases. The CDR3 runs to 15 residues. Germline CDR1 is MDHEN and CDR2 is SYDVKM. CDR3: CASSTLREGAETQYF. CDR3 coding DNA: TGTGCCAGCAGTACCCTCAGAGAAGGTGCGGAGACCCAGTACTTC.

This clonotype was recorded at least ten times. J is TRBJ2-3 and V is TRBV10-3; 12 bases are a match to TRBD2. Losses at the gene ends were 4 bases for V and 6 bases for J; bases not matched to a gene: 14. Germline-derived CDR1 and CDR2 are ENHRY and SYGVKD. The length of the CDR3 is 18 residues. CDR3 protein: CAISVTSGGTPHGDTQYF. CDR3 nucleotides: TGTGCCATCAGTGTCACTAGCGGGGGGACGCCCCACGGGGATACGCAGTATTTT.

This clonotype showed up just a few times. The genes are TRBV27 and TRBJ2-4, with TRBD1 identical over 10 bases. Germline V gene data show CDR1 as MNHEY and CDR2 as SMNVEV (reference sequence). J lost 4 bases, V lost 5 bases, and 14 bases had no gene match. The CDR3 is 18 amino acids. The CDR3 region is CASSPLTGGPEGKNIQYF. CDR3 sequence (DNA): TGTGCCAGCAGTCCACTGACAGGGGGCCCGGAGGGGAAAAACATTCAGTACTTC.

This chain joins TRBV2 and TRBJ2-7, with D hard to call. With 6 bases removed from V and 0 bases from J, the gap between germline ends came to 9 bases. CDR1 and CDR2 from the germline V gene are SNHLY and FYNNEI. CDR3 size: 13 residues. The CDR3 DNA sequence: TGTGCCAGCAGGGGCTCCCTCTCCTACGAGCAGTACGTC. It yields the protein CASRGSLSYEQYV.

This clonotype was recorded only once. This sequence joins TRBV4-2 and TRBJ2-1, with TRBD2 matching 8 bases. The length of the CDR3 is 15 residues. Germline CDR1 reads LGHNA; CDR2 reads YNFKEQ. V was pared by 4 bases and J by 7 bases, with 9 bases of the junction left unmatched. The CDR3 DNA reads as TGTGCCAGCAGCCTATTCTGGCGGGAGGCTAATGAGCAGTTCTTC. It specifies CASSLFWREANEQFF.

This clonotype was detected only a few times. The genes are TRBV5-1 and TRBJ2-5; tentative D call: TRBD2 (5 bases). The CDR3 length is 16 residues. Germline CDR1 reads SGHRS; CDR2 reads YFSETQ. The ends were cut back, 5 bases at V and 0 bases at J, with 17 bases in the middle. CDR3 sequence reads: CASRAGGSTNQETQYF. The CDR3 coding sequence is TGCGCCAGCAGGGCGGGCGGCAGTACTAACCAAGAGACCCAGTACTTC. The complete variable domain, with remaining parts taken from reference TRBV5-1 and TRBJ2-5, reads KAGVTQTPRYLIKTRGQQVTLSCSPISGHRSVSWYQQTPGQGLQFLFEYFSETQRNKGNFPGRFSGRQFSNSRSEMNVSTLELGDSALYLCASRAGGSTNQETQYFGPGTRLLVL.

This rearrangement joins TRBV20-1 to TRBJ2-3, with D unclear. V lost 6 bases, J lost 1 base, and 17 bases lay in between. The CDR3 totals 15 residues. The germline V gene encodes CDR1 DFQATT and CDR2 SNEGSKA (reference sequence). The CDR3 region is CSATNPAVGTDTQYF. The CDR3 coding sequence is TGCAGTGCAACCAATCCGGCGGTGGGCACAGATACGCAGTATTTT.

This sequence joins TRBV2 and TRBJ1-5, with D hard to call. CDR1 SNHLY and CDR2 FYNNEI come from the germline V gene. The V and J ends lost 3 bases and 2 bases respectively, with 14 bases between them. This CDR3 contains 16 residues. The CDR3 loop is CASSEEVGNGNQPQHF. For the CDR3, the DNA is TGTGCCAGCAGTGAGGAGGTGGGGAACGGCAATCAGCCCCAGCATTTT.

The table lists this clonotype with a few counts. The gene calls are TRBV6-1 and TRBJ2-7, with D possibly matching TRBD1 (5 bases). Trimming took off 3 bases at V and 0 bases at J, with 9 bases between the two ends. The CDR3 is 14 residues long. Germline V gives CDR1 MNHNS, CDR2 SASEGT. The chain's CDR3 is CASSDQGSSYEQYV. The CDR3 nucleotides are TGTGCCAGCAGTGACCAGGGAAGCTCCTACGAGCAGTACGTC.

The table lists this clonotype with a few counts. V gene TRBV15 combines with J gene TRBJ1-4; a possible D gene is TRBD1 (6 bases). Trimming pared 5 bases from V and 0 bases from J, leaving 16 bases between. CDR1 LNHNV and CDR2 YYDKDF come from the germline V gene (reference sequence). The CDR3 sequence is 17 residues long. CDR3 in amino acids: CATSVGRGRSTNEKLFF. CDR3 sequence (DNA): TGTGCCACCAGCGTTGGTAGGGGGAGATCAACTAATGAAAAACTGTTTTTT.

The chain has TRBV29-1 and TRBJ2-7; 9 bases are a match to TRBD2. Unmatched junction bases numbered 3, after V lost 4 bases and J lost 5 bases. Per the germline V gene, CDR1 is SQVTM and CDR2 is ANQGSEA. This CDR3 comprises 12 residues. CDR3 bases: TGCAGCGTTGTTAGCGGGAGTAACGAGCAGTACTTC. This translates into CSVVSGSNEQYF.

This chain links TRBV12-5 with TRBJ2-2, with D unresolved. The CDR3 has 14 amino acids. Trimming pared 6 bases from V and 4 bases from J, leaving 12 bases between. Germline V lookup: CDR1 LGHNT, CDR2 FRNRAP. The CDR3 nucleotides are TGTGCTAGTGGCCCGGGTTGGGGCACCGGGGAGCTGTTTTTT. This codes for CASGPGWGTGELFF.

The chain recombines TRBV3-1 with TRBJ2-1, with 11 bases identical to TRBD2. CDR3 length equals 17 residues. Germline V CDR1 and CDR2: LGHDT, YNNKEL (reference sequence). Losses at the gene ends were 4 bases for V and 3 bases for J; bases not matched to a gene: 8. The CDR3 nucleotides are TGTGCCAGCAGCCCTGGCTTAGCGGGAGGGTTCTACAATGAGCAGTTCTTC. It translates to CASSPGLAGGFYNEQFF.

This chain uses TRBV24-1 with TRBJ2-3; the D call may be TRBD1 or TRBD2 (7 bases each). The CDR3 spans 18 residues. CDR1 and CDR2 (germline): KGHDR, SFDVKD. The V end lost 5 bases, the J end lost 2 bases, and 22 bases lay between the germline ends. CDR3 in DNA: TGTGCCACCAGTGCCCCGGGGAGGGGGACAGAAAACACAGATACGCAGTATTTT. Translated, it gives CATSAPGRGTENTDTQYF.